This paragraph covers one TCR beta chain sequence. Its antigen remains unknown. The CDR3 covers 16 residues. Germline V gene data show CDR1 as SGHRS and CDR2 as YFSETQ. The V and J ends lost 0 bases and 7 bases respectively, with 17 bases between them. TEMRA cells were enriched by FACS, while CD8+ and CD4+ T cells were obtained through a negative isolation that was performed magnetically. The sample is drawn from a study of CD8 T cells in Susac syndrome. General study results and limits: A relatively small number of individuals underwent TCR sequencing and HLA analysis.

After extraction with the RNeasy kit, about 0.45 to 1 ug of the RNA was reverse transcribed using random hexamers. By means of immunoSEQ multiplex PCR, TCR beta CDR3 spanning 54 Vbeta and 13 Jbeta underwent amplification. In TCRdb, the immunoSEQ multiplex PCR reads were re-called with MiXCR into one record per CDR3 protein. In the table there are 180,000 or so distinct CDR3 sequences, 85% to 95% of which are singletons. Sample: CD4+ T cells from PBMCs. The genes are TRBV5-1 and TRBJ2-1; the D call may be TRBD1 or TRBD2 (5 bases each). The TCR comes from a human donor in good health. CDR3 sequence reads: CASSLDPGSYGNEQFF. Here the CDR3 DNA reads TGCGCCAGCAGCTTGGATCCAGGGAGTTACGGGAATGAGCAGTTCTTC.